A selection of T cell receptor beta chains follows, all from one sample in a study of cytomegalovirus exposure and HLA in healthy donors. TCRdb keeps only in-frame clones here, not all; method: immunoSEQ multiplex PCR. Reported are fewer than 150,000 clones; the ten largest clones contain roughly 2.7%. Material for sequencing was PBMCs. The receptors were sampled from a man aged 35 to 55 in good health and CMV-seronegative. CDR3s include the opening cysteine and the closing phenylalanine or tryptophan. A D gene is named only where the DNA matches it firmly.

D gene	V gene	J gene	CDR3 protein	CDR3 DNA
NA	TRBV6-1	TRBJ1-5	CASSEVGYQPQHF	TGTGCCAGCAGTGAAGTCGGGTATCAGCCCCAGCATTTT
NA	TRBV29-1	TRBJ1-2	CSAGGSYGYTF	TGCAGCGCCGGCGGATCCTATGGCTACACCTTC
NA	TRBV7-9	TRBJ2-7	CASSLHAESYEQYF	TGTGCCAGCAGCTTACATGCGGAGTCCTACGAGCAGTACTTC
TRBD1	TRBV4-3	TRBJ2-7	CASSRRTGELYEQYF	TGCGCCAGCAGCCGGAGGACAGGGGAGCTCTACGAGCAGTACTTC
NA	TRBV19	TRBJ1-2	CASSMGRGTSNYGYTF	TGTGCCAGTAGTATGGGTAGGGGCACGTCGAACTATGGCTACACCTTC
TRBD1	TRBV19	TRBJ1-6	CASTPGTANNSPLHF	TGTGCCAGTACCCCCGGGACAGCGAATAATTCACCCCTCCACTTT
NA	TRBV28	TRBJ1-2	CASSTTRSGGYTF	TGTGCCAGCAGTACTACGAGGTCTGGGGGCTACACCTTC
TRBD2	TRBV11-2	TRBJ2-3	CASSSERGGTDTQYF	TGTGCCAGCAGCTCCGAGCGGGGGGGCACAGATACGCAGTATTTT
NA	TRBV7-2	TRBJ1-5	CASSLAASPQPQHF	TGTGCCAGCAGCTTAGCAGCGAGTCCTCAGCCCCAGCATTTT
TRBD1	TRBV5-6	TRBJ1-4	CASREQGKGEKLFF	TGTGCCAGCAGAGAACAGGGGAAAGGTGAAAAACTGTTTTTT
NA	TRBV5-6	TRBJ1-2	CASSLILTELDTF	TGTGCCAGCAGCTTGATTCTAACGGAGCTCGACACCTTC
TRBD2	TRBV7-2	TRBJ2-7	CASSLGGGGKPYEQYF	TGTGCCAGCAGCTTAGGGGGCGGGGGGAAACCCTACGAGCAGTACTTC
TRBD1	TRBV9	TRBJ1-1	CASSLYAGQANTEAFF	TGTGCCAGCAGCTTATATGCCGGACAGGCTAACACTGAAGCTTTCTTT
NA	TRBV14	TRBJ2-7	CASSYQGLNEQYF	TGTGCCAGCAGCTACCAGGGGCTCAACGAGCAGTACTTC
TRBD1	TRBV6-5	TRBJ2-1	CASSYFWDRGYNEQFF	TGTGCCAGCAGTTACTTTTGGGACAGGGGTTACAATGAGCAGTTCTTC